The source of this TCR beta chain is a study of shared clonotypes between healthy human individuals. Study-wide points: Only blood was sampled, and tissue TCR repertoires likely differ from blood ones.

Ten immunoSEQ deep assay plates held the unsorted PBMC DNA. Repertoires were generated with immunoSEQ multiplex PCR, while TCRdb's copy carries only in-frame clones and drops some. Of nearly 500,000 clones in the sample, approximately 80% were seen once. Germline V lookup: CDR1 MDHEN, CDR2 SYDVKM. This CDR3 has 16 amino acids. V dropped 5 bases and J dropped 3; count of bases not matched to a gene: 5. Each of the donors was a healthy adult who was HIV-negative and had not had a recent acute infection or vaccination. The study drew all its donors from Caucasian adults living in Nashville, Tennessee. As regards this clone: Its antigen is undetermined.

The sample was PBMCs. This sequence was found in a middle-aged woman in good health. Some clones in this sample may be carry-over from other donors' samples. The chain carries TRBV28 and TRBJ2-6; 9 nucleotides match TRBD1. Here the CDR3 reads CASSPGTGFGANVLTF. The DNA for the CDR3 is TGTGCCAGCAGTCCCGGGACAGGGTTTGGGGCCAACGTCCTGACTTTC.